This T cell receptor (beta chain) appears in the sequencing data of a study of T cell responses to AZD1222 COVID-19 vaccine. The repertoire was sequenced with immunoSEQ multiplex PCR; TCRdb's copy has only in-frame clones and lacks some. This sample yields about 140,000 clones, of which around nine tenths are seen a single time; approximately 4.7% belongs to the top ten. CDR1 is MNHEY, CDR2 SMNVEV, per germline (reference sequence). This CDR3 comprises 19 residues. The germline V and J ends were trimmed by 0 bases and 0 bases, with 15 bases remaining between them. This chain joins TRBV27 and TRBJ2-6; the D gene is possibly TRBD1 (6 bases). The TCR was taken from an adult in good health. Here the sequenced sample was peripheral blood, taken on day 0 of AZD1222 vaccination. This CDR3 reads CASSLSEARGDSGANVLTF. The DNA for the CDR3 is TGTGCCAGCAGTTTATCTGAGGCCAGGGGCGACTCTGGGGCCAACGTCCTGACTTTC.